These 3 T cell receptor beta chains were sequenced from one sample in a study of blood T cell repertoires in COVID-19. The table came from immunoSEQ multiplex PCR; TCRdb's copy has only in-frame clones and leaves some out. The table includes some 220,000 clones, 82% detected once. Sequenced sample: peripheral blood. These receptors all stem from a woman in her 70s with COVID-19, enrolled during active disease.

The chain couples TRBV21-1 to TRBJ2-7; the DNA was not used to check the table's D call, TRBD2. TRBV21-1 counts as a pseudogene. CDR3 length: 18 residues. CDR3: CASSKASLGGGAFYEQYF. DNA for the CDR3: TGTGCCAGCAGCAAAGCGTCCCTTGGGGGGGGCGCTTTCTACGAGCAGTACTTC.

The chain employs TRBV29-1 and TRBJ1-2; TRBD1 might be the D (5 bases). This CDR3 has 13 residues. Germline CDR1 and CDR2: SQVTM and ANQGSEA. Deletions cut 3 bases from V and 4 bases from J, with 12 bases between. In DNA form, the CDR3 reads TGCAGCGTTGATCCCCAGGGTTCCTATGGCTACACCTTC. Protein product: CSVDPQGSYGYTF.

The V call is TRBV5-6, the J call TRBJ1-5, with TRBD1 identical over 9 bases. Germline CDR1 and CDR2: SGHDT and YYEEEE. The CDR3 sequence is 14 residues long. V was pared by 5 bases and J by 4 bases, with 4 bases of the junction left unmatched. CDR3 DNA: TGTGCCAGCAGTTTCGGACAGGGGAATCAGCCCCAGCATTTT. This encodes CASSFGQGNQPQHF.